A single sample gave rise to the 15 T cell receptor beta chains below, sequenced in a study of T cells in tuberculosis. Described time point: new active TB diagnosis, blood taken before or within 7 days of starting treatment. Profiling relied on immunoSEQ multiplex PCR, and the TCRdb table lists in-frame clones only, not all of them. The data hold about 37,000 clones, with approximately 90% observed a single time. Material: PBMCs, obtained at tuberculosis diagnosis. Receptor source: an adult with tuberculosis.

The chain has TRBV19 and TRBJ1-5, with 9 bases lining up with TRBD1. Unmatched junction bases numbered 6, after V lost 1 base and J lost 5 bases. The CDR3 has 16 residues. Germline V gene data show CDR1 as LNHDA and CDR2 as SQIVND (reference sequence). The CDR3 sequence: CASSIAPGQGDQPQHF. The DNA of the CDR3 is TGTGCCAGTAGTATAGCCCCGGGACAGGGCGATCAGCCCCAGCATTTT.

This chain connects TRBV5-6 to TRBJ2-2; 7 nucleotides match TRBD2. Per germline, CDR1 SGHDT and CDR2 YYEEEE. The CDR3 covers 16 residues. V dropped 2 bases and J dropped 1; count of bases not matched to a gene: 5. For the CDR3, the DNA is TGTGCCAGCAGCTTAGGCGGGGGAGTGAACACCGGGGAGCTGTTTTTT. It codes for CASSLGGGVNTGELFF.

The chain couples TRBV10-3 to TRBJ2-2; D unresolved. This CDR3 spans 15 amino acids. The germline CDR1 and CDR2 sequences are ENHRY and SYGVKD. V was pared by 0 bases and J by 3 bases, with 8 bases between. CDR3 protein: CAISESTQYTGELFF. CDR3 DNA sequence: TGTGCCATCAGTGAGTCGACACAGTACACCGGGGAGCTGTTTTTT.

The genes are TRBV6-5 and TRBJ2-7; 9 positions agree with TRBD1. The ends lost 7 bases at V and 2 bases at J; junction bases unmatched: 9. CDR1 MNHEY and CDR2 SVGAGI come from the germline V gene. CDR3 size: 15 residues. The CDR3 region has the DNA TGTGCCAGCACTCCATCCGACAGGGGGACCTACGAGCAGTACTTC. Translating it yields CASTPSDRGTYEQYF.

This chain links TRBV7-2 with TRBJ1-5; 7 nucleotides agree with TRBD1. The CDR3 spans 14 residues. V was clipped by 5 bases and J by 5 bases; unmatched bases: 6. CDR1 and CDR2 (germline): SGHTA, FQGNSA. CDR3 bases: TGTGCCAGCAGCGCGGGACAGAGCTATCAGCCCCAGCATTTT. This codes for CASSAGQSYQPQHF.

The rearrangement joins TRBV25-1 to TRBJ2-3; the match to TRBD1 covers 9 bases. Germline assignment: CDR1 MGHDK and CDR2 SYGVNS. V shed 3 bases, J shed 0 bases, and the junction held 1 base outside the gene matches. CDR3 length: 15 residues. This CDR3 is CASSDTGGSTDTQYF. In nucleotides, the CDR3 is TGTGCCAGCAGTGATACAGGGGGCAGCACAGATACGCAGTATTTT.

V gene TRBV4-3 combines with J gene TRBJ1-3; no definite D call. The CDR3 covers 14 residues. V was trimmed by 3 bases and J by 0 bases, leaving 6 bases between them. In germline, CDR1 is LGHNA, CDR2 YSLEER. In nucleotides, the CDR3 is TGCGCCAGCAGCCAGAGGAGCTCTGGAAACACCATATATTTT. Its protein product is CASSQRSSGNTIYF.

The chain has TRBV6-1 and TRBJ1-5; no firm D call. The CDR3 has 17 residues. The germline gives CDR1 MNHNS, CDR2 SASEGT. Trimming took 1 base from V and 0 from J, leaving 13 bases between them. The CDR3 DNA reads as TGTGCCAGCAGTGAAGTTGCAGCGGCCTATAGCAATCAGCCCCAGCATTTT. Its translation is CASSEVAAAYSNQPQHF.

This clone came up once. This rearrangement joins TRBV5-5 to TRBJ2-7; 11 bases are a match to TRBD1. Per the germline V gene, CDR1 is SGHKS and CDR2 is YYEKEE (reference sequence). The CDR3 has 14 amino acids. J was trimmed by 7 bases and V by 4 bases; bases with no gene match: 7. CDR3 bases: TGTGCCAGCAGCCCCGGGACAGGGGGAGATGAGCAGTACTTC. This translates into CASSPGTGGDEQYF.

This sequence joins TRBV27 and TRBJ1-2; 7 bases match TRBD1. The length of the CDR3 is 15 residues. Trimming cost V 5 bases and J 0 bases; bases outside gene matches: 6. Germline V gives CDR1 MNHEY, CDR2 SMNVEV (reference sequence). The CDR3 loop is CASSPRQGTNYGYTF. Written as DNA, the CDR3 is TGTGCCAGCAGTCCAAGACAGGGAACTAACTATGGCTACACCTTC.

The rearrangement joins TRBV5-1 to TRBJ2-7; maybe TRBD1 (5 bases). This CDR3 comprises 14 residues. V lost 4 bases and J lost 7, with 18 bases in between. Per the germline V gene, CDR1 is SGHRS and CDR2 is YFSETQ. In nucleotides, the CDR3 is TGCGCCAGCAGCCCATCCGCAGGCCCAGGGGAGCAGTACGTC. Translated, it gives CASSPSAGPGEQYV.

J is TRBJ2-3 and V is TRBV5-1; no reliable D call. The CDR3 runs 14 residues. The germline gives CDR1 SGHRS, CDR2 YFSETQ. V dropped 4 bases and J dropped 0 bases, with 9 bases sitting between them. In DNA form, the CDR3 reads TGCGCCAGCAGCCCGGAGATTAGCACAGATACGCAGTATTTT. Its translation: CASSPEISTDTQYF.

V and J are TRBV10-2 and TRBJ1-2; D is undetermined. V dropped 4 bases and J dropped 3 bases, with 12 bases sitting between them. The CDR3 runs to 14 residues. The germline CDR1 and CDR2 sequences are WSHSY and SAAADI. CDR3 amino acids: CASSALRVHYGYTF. CDR3 coding DNA: TGCGCCAGCAGTGCTCTCCGGGTACACTATGGCTACACCTTC.

This rearrangement joins TRBV27 to TRBJ2-7, with D maybe TRBD2 (7 bases). V was pared by 1 base and J by 12 bases, with 19 bases between. The CDR3 loop spans 14 amino acids. Germline V gene sequence: CDR1 MNHEY, CDR2 SMNVEV (reference sequence). The DNA for the CDR3 is TGTGCCAGCAGTTTATACGGGGGGCCCGACTTATTGTACTTC. This codes for CASSLYGGPDLLYF.

The J gene is TRBJ1-1, the V gene TRBV23-1, with D possibly being TRBD1 (5 bases). TRBV23-1 falls under the ORF class, with uncertain function. This CDR3 contains 14 residues. V lost 3 bases and J lost 4, with 12 bases in between. CDR3 sequence: CASSQQGWGTEAFF. The CDR3 DNA sequence: TGCGCCAGCAGTCAGCAGGGTTGGGGCACTGAAGCTTTCTTT.